This record looks at one T cell receptor (beta chain) sequence and its context. It lacks a known antigen. Per-nucleotide qualities are absent, and no much larger clonotype sits a single base away. Peripheral blood CD8+ and CD4+ T cells from healthy donors, Susac syndrome patients and multiple sclerosis patients were profiled by high-throughput TCR beta sequencing. The Susac syndrome patients fulfilled recently defined diagnostic criteria for definite or probable disease. Bulk CD8+ and CD4+ T cells were purified by magnetic negative isolation, while CD8+ TEMRA cells were enriched using FACS. Blood was drawn into EDTA tubes, processed within 24 hours, and PBMCs were isolated by density gradient centrifugation. PBMCs intended for TCR sequencing were cryopreserved in liquid nitrogen and were subsequently thawed in a 37 degrees C water bath. Purity of sorted or isolated CD4+, CD8+ and CD8+ TEMRA cells was at least 90%.

The data originate from a study of CD8 T cells in Susac syndrome (dated by TCRdb to between 2018 and 2020). Concerning the study at large: Of the Susac syndrome patients who were sequenced, six had clinically active disease and roughly eight were in clinical remission. The study used repertoire sequencing to test whether antigen drove CD8+ T cell activation and differentiation in Susac syndrome. Susac syndrome patients were therapy-naive, on corticosteroids (some also receiving IVIg), or on IVIg alone at blood withdrawal. Clonality of the CD8+ T cell repertoire was compared between about a dozen healthy donors, 14 Susac syndrome patients and around 15 multiple sclerosis patients. What the study reported, not specific to this receptor: Looking at Susac-specific public clones, the researchers identified fewer than 20 in the total CD8+ repertoire and roughly five in the CD8+ TEMRA repertoire. Clonal expansion was observed in Susac syndrome CD8+ repertoires, with the highest expansion in CD8+ TEMRA cells and greater expansion in clinically active than in remitting patients. The number of individuals in the TCR sequencing and HLA analysis was recognized as being relatively small.

V is cut back by 6 bases and J by 7 bases, with 19 bases in the junction unmatched. The germline V gene sets CDR1 to SQVTM and CDR2 to ANQGSEA. The CDR3 measures 18 amino acids from cysteine to phenylalanine. The DNA shown is the 54-base CDR3, in frame from base 1. RNA was extracted using the RNeasy kit, and about 0.45 to 1 ug of the RNA was reverse transcribed with random hexamers. The immunoSEQ multiplex PCR assay, covering 54 Vbeta and 13 Jbeta segments, was used to amplify TCR beta CDR3 regions. Bias from PCR amplification was corrected by using a synthetic template baseline for primer optimization and for computational correction. Under the source paper's analysis protocol: Only productive sequences were kept, with reads annotated to V, D and J genes according to IMGT and analyzed in immunoSEQ Analyzer. Clonality was calculated as one minus the Shannon entropy normalized by log2 of the number of productive unique sequences. Public and private clones were assessed among the 100 most prevalent clones of each patient and control. Clones were defined as Susac-specific if absent from the healthy and MS cohorts, from more than 900 published viral clones and from other ImmuneACCESS disease sequences. TCRdb ran its own pipeline on the public reads, namely fastp trimming at Q25 and MiXCR clone calling, and kept in-frame beta chains. Merged by CDR3 protein, the rows form single entries marked with the most common genes and DNA. The V and J calls were not made by the authors but by TCRdb's processing. This sample has some 100,000 distinct CDR3 sequences in its table, and 95% of those were observed once. Clones ranked in the top ten supply 0.3% of the sample.

This TCR was sampled from a human donor with Susac syndrome. Specimen: CD8+ T cells from PBMCs. The chain is assembled from TRBV29-1 and TRBJ2-3; TRBD2 fits 13 bases in the junction. The base sequence is TGCAGCGTAAAAGGCATGGGGGAAGGACTAGCGGGAGCATATACGCAGTATTTT. Its protein reads: CSVKGMGEGLAGAYTQYF.